The 23 T cell receptor beta chains listed next were all sequenced from one sample in a study of T cells after yellow fever vaccination. A single record per CDR3 protein comes from TCRdb applying MiXCR to the 5' RACE reads. The profile shows just under 600,000 distinct CDR3 sequences, approximately 12% of them singletons. Sequenced here: PBMCs, sampled on the day of the yellow fever booster vaccination. The receptors derive from a man between 25 and 39 years old who received the YFV17D yellow fever vaccine.

The chain couples TRBV12-5 to TRBJ2-1; the D gene is possibly TRBD2 (6 bases). V shed 4 bases and J shed 7 bases, with 14 bases lying between them. Germline loops: CDR1 LGHNT, CDR2 FRNRAP. This CDR3 is built from 14 residues. CDR3 nucleotides: TGTGCTAGTGGTTCGGGACTCACCTTGAATGAGCAGTTCTTC. Translated, it gives CASGSGLTLNEQFF.

This clonotype was found many times. This rearrangement joins TRBV15 to TRBJ2-5; TRBD2 matches at 10 bases. Germline-derived CDR1 and CDR2 are LNHNV and YYDKDF (reference sequence). Unmatched junction bases numbered 10, after V lost 0 bases and J lost 0 bases. The CDR3 consists of 19 residues. This chain's CDR3 is CATSRDWSSGSKDQETQYF. The CDR3 DNA sequence: TGTGCCACCAGCAGAGATTGGTCTAGCGGGAGTAAGGACCAAGAGACCCAGTACTTC.

V gene TRBV30 combines with J gene TRBJ2-1, with TRBD2 as a possible D gene (5 bases). Between the trimmed V and J ends, which lost 0 bases and 13 bases, there was a span of 13 bases. CDR3 length: 12 amino acids. Germline V gene data show CDR1 as GTSNPN and CDR2 as SVGIG (reference sequence). The CDR3 protein is CAWSVEGTEQFF. CDR3 DNA: TGTGCCTGGAGTGTAGAGGGTACGGAACAGTTCTTC.

The chain carries TRBV11-2 and TRBJ2-5; 13 bases are shared with TRBD2. The CDR3 spans 18 residues. CDR1 and CDR2 from the germline V gene are SGHAT and FQNNGV. V lost 4 bases to trimming and J lost 0 bases; unmatched junction nucleotides: 8. The CDR3 sequence: CASSSGLAGLTYQETQYF. The CDR3 nucleotides are TGTGCCAGCAGCTCGGGACTAGCGGGACTAACGTACCAAGAGACCCAGTACTTC. The entire variable domain, with the rest obtained from reference TRBV11-2 and TRBJ2-5, is as follows: EAGVAQSPRYKIIEKRQSVAFWCNPISGHATLYWYQQILGQGPKLLIQFQNNGVVDDSQLPKDRFSAERLKGVDSTLKIQPAKLEDSAVYLCASSSGLAGLTYQETQYFGPGTRLLVL.

The J gene is TRBJ2-1, the V gene TRBV29-1; the D gene is possibly TRBD2 (7 bases). The CDR3 is 13 residues long. The germline V and J ends were trimmed by 7 bases and 4 bases, with 14 bases remaining between them. Germline CDR1 and CDR2: SQVTM and ANQGSEA. CDR3 DNA sequence: TGCAGCGCGGCGGGGGCAACTTACAATGAGCAGTTCTTC. Its protein is CSAAGATYNEQFF.

The chain carries TRBV20-1 and TRBJ1-1, with 8 bases aligning to TRBD1. The V gene's germline CDR1 is DFQATT and CDR2 SNEGSKA (reference sequence). J lost 5 bases, V lost 1 base, and 15 bases had no gene match. The CDR3 totals 17 residues. The CDR3 is CSARVPSGQGFRTEAFF. DNA of the CDR3: TGCAGTGCTAGAGTCCCCTCAGGACAGGGATTTAGAACTGAAGCTTTCTTT.

This clonotype was observed a handful of times. V usage is TRBV3-1 and J usage is TRBJ2-3; the D gene is possibly TRBD2 (5 bases). Trimming took 0 bases from V and 4 from J, leaving 11 bases between them. CDR1 and CDR2 from the germline V gene are LGHDT and YNNKEL (reference sequence). This CDR3 is built from 15 residues. CDR3 in amino acids: CASSQEGSLADTQYF. DNA for the CDR3: TGTGCCAGCAGCCAAGAAGGGAGTCTCGCAGATACGCAGTATTTT.

There are a few counts of this clonotype. The chain couples TRBV7-9 to TRBJ2-7, with D possibly matching TRBD2 (5 bases). The length of the CDR3 is 16 residues. V lost 5 bases, J lost 3 bases, and 20 bases lay in between. The germline V gene encodes CDR1 SEHNR and CDR2 FQNEAQ (reference sequence). CDR3 loop: CASSPEGPSIYYEQYF. CDR3 bases: TGTGCCAGCAGCCCCGAGGGCCCTAGCATTTACTACGAGCAGTACTTC.

The chain employs TRBV4-1 and TRBJ2-7; 7 nucleotides agree with TRBD1. CDR3 length equals 12 residues. The germline CDR1 and CDR2 sequences are MGHRA and YSYEKL. Losses at the gene ends were 4 bases for V and 6 bases for J; bases not matched to a gene: 3. The chain's CDR3 is CASSPTGIEQYF. The CDR3 DNA sequence: TGCGCCAGCAGCCCGACAGGGATCGAGCAGTACTTC.

About this clonotype itself: A read error is possible here, since a much larger clone lies one base away. V usage is TRBV12-3 or TRBV12-4 and J usage is TRBJ2-2, with D perhaps matching TRBD1 (6 bases). The CDR3 spans 15 residues. The CDR3 nucleotides read TGTGCCAGCAGCCGAGGGGGTCGAGGCACCGGGGAGCCGTTTTTT. This translates into CASSRGGRGTGEPFF.

V gene TRBV20-1 combines with J gene TRBJ1-1, with D perhaps matching TRBD1 (5 bases). V gave up 4 bases and J gave up 6 bases, with 15 bases separating them. Germline V gene lookup returns CDR1 DFQATT and CDR2 SNEGSKA (reference sequence). This CDR3 comprises 13 residues. CDR3 sequence: CSANSGGGAEAFF. CDR3 DNA: TGCAGTGCTAACTCGGGGGGTGGCGCTGAAGCTTTCTTT.

This clonotype was found a few times. V gene TRBV14 combines with J gene TRBJ2-5; a possible D gene is TRBD1 (5 bases). Germline lookup yields CDR1 SGHDN and CDR2 FVKESK. V dropped 0 bases and J dropped 7 bases, with 12 bases sitting between them. This CDR3 has 14 residues. CDR3 loop: CASSQDRRVGTQYF. The CDR3 region has the DNA TGTGCCAGCAGCCAAGATCGCAGGGTAGGGACCCAGTACTTC.

The sample holds many counts of this clonotype. The genes are TRBV28 and TRBJ1-1; D is ambiguous. Germline CDR1 MDHEN, CDR2 SYDVKM. Trimming stripped 10 bases from V and 1 base from J, with 13 bases between. The CDR3 contains 13 residues. This CDR3 is CAILNSRNTEAFF. CDR3 sequence (DNA): TGTGCCATTTTAAATTCACGGAACACTGAAGCTTTCTTT.

This clonotype was picked up a small number of times. The chain is built from TRBV4-3 and TRBJ1-4; D perhaps matches TRBD1 (6 bases). Trimming removed 0 bases at V and 8 bases at J, with 22 bases between. This CDR3 region has 18 residues. From germline, CDR1 is LGHNA and CDR2 YSLEER. DNA of the CDR3: TGCGCCAGCAGCCAAGATCTTACGACAGGCCCTCAGGGGGAAAAACTGTTTTTT. Protein sequence: CASSQDLTTGPQGEKLFF.

The sample holds a few counts of this clonotype. The chain has TRBV18 and TRBJ1-1; D unresolved. V lost 0 bases to trimming and J lost 6 bases, with 14 bases between them. The germline V gene has CDR1 KGHSH and CDR2 LQKENI. The CDR3 spans 15 residues. The CDR3 DNA reads as TGTGCCAGCTCACCACCTGCGGGTGGCTCGTCTGAAGCTTTCTTT. It encodes CASSPPAGGSSEAFF.

This clonotype has just a few counts. The V and J genes are TRBV6-1 and TRBJ1-4; D is unresolved. V lost 6 bases to trimming and J lost 3 bases, with 17 bases between them. Germline V gives CDR1 MNHNS, CDR2 SASEGT. The CDR3 consists of 16 residues. The CDR3 region is CASRSEPGGANEKLFF. The CDR3 DNA reads TGTGCCAGCAGGTCCGAACCCGGCGGAGCTAATGAAAAACTGTTTTTT.

The chain carries TRBV20-1 and TRBJ2-7; D is possibly TRBD1 or TRBD2 (5 bases each). CDR1 and CDR2 (germline): DFQATT, SNEGSKA (reference sequence). The CDR3 has 14 residues. Trimming took off 2 bases at V and 5 bases at J, with 16 bases between the two ends. The CDR3 here is CSARTYRGDHEQYF. The DNA of the CDR3 is TGCAGTGCTAGAACGTACCGTGGGGACCACGAGCAGTACTTC.

Comment on this clonotype: The CDR3 end shows no conserved phenylalanine or tryptophan, and so a read error is likely. This chain uses TRBV9 with TRBJ2-1; either TRBD1 or TRBD2 may supply D (5 bases each). Trimming left V 4 bases short and J 8 bases short, with 16 bases between. The CDR3 totals 14 residues. Germline values: CDR1 SGDLS, CDR2 YYNGEE. CDR3 sequence reads: CASSPGTGKHEQFC. The CDR3 DNA follows: TGTGCCAGCAGCCCCGGGACGGGTAAGCATGAGCAGTTCTGC.

V usage is TRBV9 and J usage is TRBJ2-1, with D unclear. The V end was cut by 0 bases, the J end by 12 bases, with 10 bases between. CDR1 is SGDLS and CDR2 is YYNGEE in the germline V gene. The CDR3 has 12 residues. Written as DNA, the CDR3 is TGTGCCAGCAGCGTAGTAGGGCAGGCGCAGTTCTTC. Protein sequence: CASSVVGQAQFF. Variable domain in full (rest from reference TRBV9 and TRBJ2-1): DSGVTQTPKHLITATGQRVTLRCSPRSGDLSVYWYQQSLDQGLQFLIQYYNGEERAKGNILERFSAQQFPDLHSELNLSSLELGDSALYFCASSVVGQAQFFGPGTRLTVL.

The table lists this clonotype with a few counts. This rearrangement joins TRBV7-2 to TRBJ2-7; maybe TRBD2 (6 bases). The V gene's germline CDR1 is SGHTA and CDR2 FQGNSA. V was trimmed by 6 bases and J by 4 bases, leaving 19 bases between them. There are 15 residues in the CDR3. The CDR3 bases are TGTGCCAGCAGACCACTTACCGGGAGCGTATACGAGCAGTACTTC. Translated, it gives CASRPLTGSVYEQYF.

The V gene is TRBV12-3 or TRBV12-4, the J gene TRBJ1-1; 7 bases fit TRBD1. V trimming: 5 bases; J trimming: 1 base; junction bases outside the gene matches: 4. This CDR3 contains 14 residues. The CDR3 sequence is CASSDRDRNTEAFF. Written as DNA, the CDR3 is TGTGCCAGCAGTGACCGGGACAGGAACACTGAAGCTTTCTTT.

This clonotype has more than one count but fewer than ten. This chain uses TRBV12-3 or TRBV12-4 with TRBJ2-5, with 8 positions matching TRBD2. The CDR3 is made up of 14 amino acids. Trimming cost V 5 bases and J 3 bases; bases outside gene matches: 5. The CDR3: CASSPGGGEETQYF. The CDR3 DNA reads TGTGCCAGCAGTCCCGGGGGGGGAGAAGAGACCCAGTACTTC.

This clonotype was recorded a few times. The chain uses TRBV20-1 and TRBJ1-6, with D maybe TRBD1 (5 bases). The CDR3 spans 16 residues. Germline V gene data show CDR1 as DFQATT and CDR2 as SNEGSKA (reference sequence). The V end lost 3 bases, the J end lost 14 bases, and 26 bases lay between the germline ends. The chain's CDR3 is CSASPNSPMTQGALHF. CDR3 DNA sequence: TGCAGTGCTAGCCCTAACAGCCCTATGACCCAGGGAGCCCTCCACTTT.